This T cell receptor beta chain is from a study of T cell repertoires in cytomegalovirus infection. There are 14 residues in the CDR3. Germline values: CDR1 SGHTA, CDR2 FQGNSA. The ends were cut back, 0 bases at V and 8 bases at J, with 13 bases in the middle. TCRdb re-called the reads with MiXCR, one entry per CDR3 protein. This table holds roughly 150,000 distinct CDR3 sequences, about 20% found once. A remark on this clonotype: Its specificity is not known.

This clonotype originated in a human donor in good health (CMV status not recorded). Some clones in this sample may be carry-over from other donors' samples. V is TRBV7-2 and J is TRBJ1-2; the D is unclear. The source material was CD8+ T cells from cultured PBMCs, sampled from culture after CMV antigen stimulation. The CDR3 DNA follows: TGTGCCAGCAGCTTAGCGCCCGGGGTACAGGGCTACACCTTC. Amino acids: CASSLAPGVQGYTF.